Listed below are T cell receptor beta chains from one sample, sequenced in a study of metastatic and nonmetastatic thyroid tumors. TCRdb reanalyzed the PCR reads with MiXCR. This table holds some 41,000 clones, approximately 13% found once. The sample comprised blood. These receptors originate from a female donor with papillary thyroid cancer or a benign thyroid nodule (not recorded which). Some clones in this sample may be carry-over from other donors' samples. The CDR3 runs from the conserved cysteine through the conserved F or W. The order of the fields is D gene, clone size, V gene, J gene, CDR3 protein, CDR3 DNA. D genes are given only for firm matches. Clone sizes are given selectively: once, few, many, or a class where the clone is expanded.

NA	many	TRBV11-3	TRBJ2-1	CASSSPPSRRGRYNEQFF	TGTGCCAGCAGCTCTCCCCCCTCCCGCAGGGGCAGGTACAATGAGCAGTTCTTC
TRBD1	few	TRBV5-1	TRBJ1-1	CASSLITGGNTEAFF	TGCGCCAGCAGCTTGATAACAGGGGGAAACACTGAAGCTTTCTTT
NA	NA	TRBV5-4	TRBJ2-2	CASIVQETGELFF	TGCGCCAGCATCGTACAGGAGACCGGGGAGCTGTTTTTT
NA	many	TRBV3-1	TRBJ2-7	CASSQDRDGSYEQYF	TGTGCCAGCAGCCAAGATAGGGACGGCTCCTACGAGCAGTACTTC
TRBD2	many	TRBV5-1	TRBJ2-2	CASSLVSSGRASGELFF	TGCGCCAGCAGCTTGGTGTCTAGCGGGAGGGCCTCCGGGGAGCTGTTTTTT
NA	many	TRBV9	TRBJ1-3	CASSTDPGDTGNTIYF	TGTGCCAGCAGCACGGACCCAGGGGATACTGGAAACACCATATATTTT
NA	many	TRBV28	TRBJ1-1	CASSSRRGAFF	TGTGCCAGCAGTTCGAGAAGGGGAGCTTTCTTT
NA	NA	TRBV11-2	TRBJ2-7	CASSLEGGGASSYEQYF	TGTGCCAGCAGCTTAGAGGGCGGGGGCGCCAGCTCCTACGAGCAGTACTTC
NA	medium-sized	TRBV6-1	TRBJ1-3	CATYGGGRGNTIYF	TGTGCCACCTACGGGGGGGGTCGTGGAAACACCATATATTTT
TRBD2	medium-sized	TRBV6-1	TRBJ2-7	CASRRGEGVYEQYF	TGTGCCAGCAGGCGGGGGGAGGGTGTCTACGAGCAGTACTTC
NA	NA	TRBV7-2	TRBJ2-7	CASSLWVGGGYEQYF	TGTGCCAGCAGCTTATGGGTCGGGGGTGGCTACGAGCAGTACTTC
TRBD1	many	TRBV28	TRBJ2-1	CASTPPGQGGNEQFF	TGTGCCAGCACCCCCCCCGGACAGGGAGGCAATGAGCAGTTCTTC
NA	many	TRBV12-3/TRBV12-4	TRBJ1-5	CASSLSQPQHF	TGTGCCAGCAGTTTGAGCCAGCCCCAGCATTTT
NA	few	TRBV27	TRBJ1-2	CASSEDVPPTLYGYTF	TGTGCCAGCAGTGAAGATGTTCCTCCGACCCTCTATGGCTACACCTTC
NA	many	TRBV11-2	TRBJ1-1	CASSFVDGNTEAFF	TGTGCCAGCAGCTTTGTCGACGGAAACACTGAAGCTTTCTTT
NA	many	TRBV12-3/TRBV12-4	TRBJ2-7	CASRPSGSGPYEQYF	TGTGCCAGCAGACCTTCCGGTAGCGGCCCCTACGAGCAGTACTTC
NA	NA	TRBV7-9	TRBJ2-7	CASSSVSEQYF	TGTGCCAGCAGCTCCGTATCCGAGCAGTACTTC
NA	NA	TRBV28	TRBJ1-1	CASSFSGLGATEAFF	TGTGCCAGCAGTTTTTCAGGGTTGGGGGCCACTGAAGCTTTCTTT
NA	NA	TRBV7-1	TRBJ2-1	CASSYAADIDRGPLPGWQFF	TGTGCCAGCAGCTACGCCGCTGATATCGACCGAGGGCCTCTCCCGGGATGGCAGTTCTTC
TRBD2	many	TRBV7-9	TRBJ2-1	CASSFETSEIHEQFF	TGTGCCAGCAGCTTTGAGACTAGCGAAATCCATGAGCAGTTCTTC
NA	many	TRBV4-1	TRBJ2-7	CASSQEARRGYEQYF	TGCGCCAGCAGCCAAGAAGCGAGGAGAGGCTACGAGCAGTACTTC
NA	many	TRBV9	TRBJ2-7	CASSANDRGEQYF	TGTGCCAGCAGCGCCAACGACCGTGGGGAGCAGTACTTC
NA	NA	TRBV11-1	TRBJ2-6	CASSTADSFTGANVLTF	TGTGCCAGCAGCACAGCGGACAGTTTCACCGGGGCCAACGTCCTGACTTTC
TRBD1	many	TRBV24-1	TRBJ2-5	CATSDCPWDRGNEETQYF	TGTGCCACCAGTGATTGCCCATGGGACAGGGGGAATGAAGAGACCCAGTACTTC
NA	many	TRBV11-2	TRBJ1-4	CASSLEGGSSTNEKLFF	TGTGCCAGCAGCTTAGAGGGGGGCAGTTCAACTAATGAAAAACTGTTTTTT
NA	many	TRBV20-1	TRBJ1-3	CSARLGTGNTIYF	TGCAGTGCTAGATTAGGGACTGGAAACACCATATATTTT
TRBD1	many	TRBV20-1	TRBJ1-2	CSGGTSTGRIGYTF	TGCAGTGGCGGAACGTCGACAGGGCGGATTGGCTACACCTTC
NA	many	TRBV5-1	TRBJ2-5	CARMTGTTKETQYF	TGCGCCAGGATGACCGGGACCACCAAAGAGACCCAGTACTTC
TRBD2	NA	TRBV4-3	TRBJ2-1	CASSREGSGRAHNEQFF	TGCGCCAGCAGCCGGGAGGGTAGCGGGCGGGCCCACAATGAGCAGTTCTTC
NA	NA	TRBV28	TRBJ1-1	CASEEKGCGTESFF	TGTGCCAGCGAAGAGAAGGGATGTGGCACTGAATCTTTCTTT
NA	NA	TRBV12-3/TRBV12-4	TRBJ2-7	CASSLAPGPQYERYF	TGTGCCAGCAGTTTAGCGCCCGGGCCCCAATACGAGCGGTACTTC
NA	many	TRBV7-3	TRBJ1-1	CASSLGGPPGPAFF	TGTGCCAGCAGCTTAGGTGGCCCGCCAGGGCCAGCTTTCTTT
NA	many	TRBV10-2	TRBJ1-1	CASTISGMNTEAFF	TGCGCCAGTACCATATCAGGAATGAACACTGAAGCTTTCTTT
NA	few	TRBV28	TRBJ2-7	CASSLIGNEQYF	TGTGCCAGCAGTTTAATAGGGAACGAGCAGTACTTC
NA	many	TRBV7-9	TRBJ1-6	CASSLEQYNSPLHF	TGTGCCAGCAGCTTAGAGCAATATAATTCACCCCTCCACTTT
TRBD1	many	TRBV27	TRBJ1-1	CASHQGVGTEAFF	TGTGCCAGCCACCAGGGGGTTGGCACTGAAGCTTTCTTT
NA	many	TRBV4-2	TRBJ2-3	CASSQAKGLVTDTQYF	TGTGCCAGCAGCCAAGCGAAGGGCTTGGTCACAGATACGCAGTATTTT
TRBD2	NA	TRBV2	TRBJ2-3	CASSEKQGLAGGPTDTQYF	TGTGCCAGCAGTGAAAAGCAAGGACTAGCGGGAGGGCCAACAGATACGCAGTATTTT
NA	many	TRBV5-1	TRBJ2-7	CASSLAGISYEQYF	TGCGCCAGCAGCTTGGCCGGCATCTCCTACGAGCAGTACTTC
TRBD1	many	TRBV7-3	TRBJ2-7	CASSLTGQGAHEQYF	TGTGCCAGCAGCCTTACTGGACAGGGGGCGCACGAGCAGTACTTC
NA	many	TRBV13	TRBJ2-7	CASSLTGNEQYF	TGTGCCAGCAGCCTAACTGGGAACGAGCAGTACTTC
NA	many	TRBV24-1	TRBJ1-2	CATRGKDGYTF	TGTGCCACCCGCGGGAAGGATGGCTACACCTTC
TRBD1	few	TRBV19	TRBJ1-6	CASRTGQFNSPLHF	TGTGCCAGTAGGACGGGACAGTTTAATTCACCCCTCCACTTT
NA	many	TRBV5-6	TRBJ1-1	CASSLVPANTEAFF	TGTGCCAGCAGCTTGGTGCCGGCGAACACTGAAGCTTTCTTT
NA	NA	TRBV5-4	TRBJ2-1	CASSVTGSYNEQFF	TGTGCCAGCAGCGTGACCGGGTCCTACAATGAGCAGTTCTTC
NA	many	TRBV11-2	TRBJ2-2	CASSPGYTGELFF	TGTGCCAGCAGCCCAGGGTACACCGGGGAGCTGTTTTTT
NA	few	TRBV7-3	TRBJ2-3	CASSLGTDTQYF	TGTGCCAGCAGCTTAGGGACAGATACGCAGTATTTT
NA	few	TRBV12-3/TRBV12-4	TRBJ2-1	CASIPAIVTGSYNEQFF	TGTGCCAGCATCCCCGCAATAGTGACAGGCTCCTACAATGAGCAGTTCTTC
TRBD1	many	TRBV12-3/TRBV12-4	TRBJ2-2	CASRGQGPGELFF	TGTGCCAGCCGCGGACAGGGGCCGGGGGAGCTGTTTTTT
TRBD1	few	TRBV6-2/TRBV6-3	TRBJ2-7	CASRSRQGKQYF	TGTGCCAGCAGGTCTCGACAGGGAAAGCAGTACTTC
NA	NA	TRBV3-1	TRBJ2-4	CASSPGANIQYF	TGTGCCAGCAGCCCTGGTGCAAACATTCAGTACTTC
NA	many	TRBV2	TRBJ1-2	CASNAGQRYGYTF	TGTGCCAGCAACGCAGGGCAGAGATATGGCTACACCTTC
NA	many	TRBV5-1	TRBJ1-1	CASSLQLNTEAFF	TGCGCCAGCAGCTTGCAGTTGAACACTGAAGCTTTCTTT
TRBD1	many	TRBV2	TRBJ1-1	CASKQGANTEAFF	TGTGCCAGCAAACAGGGGGCGAACACTGAAGCTTTCTTT